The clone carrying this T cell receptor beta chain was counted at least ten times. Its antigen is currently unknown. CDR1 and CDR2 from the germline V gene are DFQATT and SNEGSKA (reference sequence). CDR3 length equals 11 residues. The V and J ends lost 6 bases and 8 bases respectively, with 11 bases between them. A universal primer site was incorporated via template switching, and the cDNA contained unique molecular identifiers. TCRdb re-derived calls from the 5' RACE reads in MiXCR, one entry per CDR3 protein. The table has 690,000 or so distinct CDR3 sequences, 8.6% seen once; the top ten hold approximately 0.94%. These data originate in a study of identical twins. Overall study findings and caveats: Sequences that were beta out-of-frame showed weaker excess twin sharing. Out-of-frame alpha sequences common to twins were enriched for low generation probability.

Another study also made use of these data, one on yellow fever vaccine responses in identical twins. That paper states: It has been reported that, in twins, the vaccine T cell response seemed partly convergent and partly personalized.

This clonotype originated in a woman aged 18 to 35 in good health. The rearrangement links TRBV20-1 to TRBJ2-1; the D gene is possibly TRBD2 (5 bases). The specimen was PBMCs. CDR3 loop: CSARGSYEQFF. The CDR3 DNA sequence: TGCAGTGCCCGGGGATCTTATGAGCAGTTCTTC.